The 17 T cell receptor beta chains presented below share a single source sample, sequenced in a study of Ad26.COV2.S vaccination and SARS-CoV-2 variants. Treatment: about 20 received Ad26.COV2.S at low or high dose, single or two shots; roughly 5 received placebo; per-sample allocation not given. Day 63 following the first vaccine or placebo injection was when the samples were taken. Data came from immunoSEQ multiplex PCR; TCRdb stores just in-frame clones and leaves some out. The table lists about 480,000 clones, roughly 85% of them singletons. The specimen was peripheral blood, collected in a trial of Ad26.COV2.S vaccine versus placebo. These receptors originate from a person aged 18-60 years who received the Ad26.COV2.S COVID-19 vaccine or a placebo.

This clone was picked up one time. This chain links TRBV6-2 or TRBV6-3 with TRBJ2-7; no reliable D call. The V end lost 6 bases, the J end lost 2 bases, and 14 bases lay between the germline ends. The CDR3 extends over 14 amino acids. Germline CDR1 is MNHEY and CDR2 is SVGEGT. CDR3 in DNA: TGTGCCAGCAGCCCCCTGACTTATACCTACGAGCAGTACTTC. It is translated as CASSPLTYTYEQYF.

The CDR3, as DNA: TGTGCCAGCAGCATGGAGCACAGTAGGGAGCAGTACTTC. Translating it yields CASSMEHSREQYF. This chain uses TRBV7-2 with TRBJ2-7; no clear D. The CDR3 length is 13 residues. V shed 5 bases and J shed 7 bases, with 15 bases lying between them. CDR1 is SGHTA and CDR2 is FQGNSA in the germline V gene.

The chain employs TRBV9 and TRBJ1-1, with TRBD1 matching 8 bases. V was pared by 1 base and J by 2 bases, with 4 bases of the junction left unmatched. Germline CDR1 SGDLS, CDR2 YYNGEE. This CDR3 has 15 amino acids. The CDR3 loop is CASSVIDRGNTEAFF. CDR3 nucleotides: TGTGCCAGCAGCGTAATCGACAGGGGCAACACTGAAGCTTTCTTT.

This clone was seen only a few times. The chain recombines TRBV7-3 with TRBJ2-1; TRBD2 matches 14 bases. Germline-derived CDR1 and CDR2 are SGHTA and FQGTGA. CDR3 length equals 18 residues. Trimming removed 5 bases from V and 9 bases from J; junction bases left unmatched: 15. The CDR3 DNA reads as TGTGCCAGCAGCGTTGCCCCGGGACTAGCGGGAGTGGGAACTGAGCAGTTCTTC. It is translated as CASSVAPGLAGVGTEQFF.

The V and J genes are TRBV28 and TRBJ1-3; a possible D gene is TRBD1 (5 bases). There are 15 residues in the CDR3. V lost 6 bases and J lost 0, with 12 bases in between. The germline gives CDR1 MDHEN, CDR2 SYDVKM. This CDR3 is CASRGAPLSGNTIYF. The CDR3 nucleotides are TGTGCCAGCAGAGGGGCTCCCCTCTCTGGAAACACCATATATTTT.

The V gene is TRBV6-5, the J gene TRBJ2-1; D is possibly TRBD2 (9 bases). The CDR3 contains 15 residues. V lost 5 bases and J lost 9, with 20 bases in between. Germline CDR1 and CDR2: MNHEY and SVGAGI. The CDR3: CASSRLAGQAGEQFF. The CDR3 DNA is TGTGCCAGCAGTCGGCTAGCGGGACAGGCGGGTGAGCAGTTCTTC.

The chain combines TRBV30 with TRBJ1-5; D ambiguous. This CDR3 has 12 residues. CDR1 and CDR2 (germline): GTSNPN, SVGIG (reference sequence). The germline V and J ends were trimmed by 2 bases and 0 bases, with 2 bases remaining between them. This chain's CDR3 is CAWSSSNQPQHF. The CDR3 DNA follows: TGTGCCTGGAGTAGTAGCAATCAGCCCCAGCATTTT. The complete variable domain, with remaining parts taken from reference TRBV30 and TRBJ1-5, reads SQTIHQWPATLVQPVGSPLSLECTVEGTSNPNLYWYRQAAGRGLQLLFYSVGIGQISSEVPQNLSASRPQDRQFILSSKKLLLSDSGFYLCAWSSSNQPQHFGDGTRLSIL.

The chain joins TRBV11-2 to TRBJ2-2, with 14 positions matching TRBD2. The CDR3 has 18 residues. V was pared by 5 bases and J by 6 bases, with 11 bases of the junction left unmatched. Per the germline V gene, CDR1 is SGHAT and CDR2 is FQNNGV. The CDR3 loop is CASSRMTSGRALAGELFF. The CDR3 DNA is TGTGCCAGCAGCCGGATGACTAGCGGGAGGGCCCTAGCCGGGGAGCTGTTTTTT. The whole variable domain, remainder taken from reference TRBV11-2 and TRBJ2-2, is EAGVAQSPRYKIIEKRQSVAFWCNPISGHATLYWYQQILGQGPKLLIQFQNNGVVDDSQLPKDRFSAERLKGVDSTLKIQPAKLEDSAVYLCASSRMTSGRALAGELFFGEGSRLTVL.

The CDR3 loop reads CASSLGKEAFF. Written as DNA, the CDR3 is TGTGCCAGCAGTTTAGGGAAGGAAGCTTTCTTT. This sequence joins TRBV12-3 or TRBV12-4 and TRBJ1-1; D uncertain. The CDR3 contains 11 residues. Trimming left V 1 base short and J 8 bases short, with 5 bases between.

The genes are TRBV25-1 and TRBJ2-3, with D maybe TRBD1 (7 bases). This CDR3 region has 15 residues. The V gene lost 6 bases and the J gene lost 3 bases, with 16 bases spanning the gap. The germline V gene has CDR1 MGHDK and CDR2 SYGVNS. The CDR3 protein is CASSQGGTLTDTQYF. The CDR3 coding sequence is TGTGCCAGCAGCCAGGGGGGAACTTTGACAGATACGCAGTATTTT.

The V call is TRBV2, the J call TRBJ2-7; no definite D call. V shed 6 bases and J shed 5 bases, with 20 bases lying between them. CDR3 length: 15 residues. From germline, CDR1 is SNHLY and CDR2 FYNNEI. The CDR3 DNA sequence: TGTGCCAGCAGACTCTACCTCCTGTCTGTCGACGAGCAGTACTTC. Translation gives CASRLYLLSVDEQYF.

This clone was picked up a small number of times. In nucleotides, the CDR3 is TGTGCCAGCAGTGTCGGCAGGGGATATGGCTACACCTTC. Protein sequence: CASSVGRGYGYTF. The chain recombines TRBV7-9 with TRBJ1-2; weak D call: TRBD1 (6 bases). This CDR3 has 13 residues. The V end lost 6 bases, the J end lost 5 bases, and 13 bases lay between the germline ends. The germline V gene encodes CDR1 SEHNR and CDR2 FQNEAQ (reference sequence).

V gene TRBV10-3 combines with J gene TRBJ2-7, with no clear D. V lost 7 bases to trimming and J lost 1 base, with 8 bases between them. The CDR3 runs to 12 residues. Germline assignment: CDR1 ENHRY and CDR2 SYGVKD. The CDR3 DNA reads TGTGCCATCACTGGGAATTCCTACGAGCAGTACTTC. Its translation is CAITGNSYEQYF.

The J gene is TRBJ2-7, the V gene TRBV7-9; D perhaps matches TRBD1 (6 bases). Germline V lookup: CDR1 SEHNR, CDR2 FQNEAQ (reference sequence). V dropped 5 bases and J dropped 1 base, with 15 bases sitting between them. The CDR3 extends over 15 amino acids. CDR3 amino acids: CASSARTVASYEQYF. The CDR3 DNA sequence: TGTGCCAGCAGCGCAAGGACAGTAGCGTCCTACGAGCAGTACTTC.

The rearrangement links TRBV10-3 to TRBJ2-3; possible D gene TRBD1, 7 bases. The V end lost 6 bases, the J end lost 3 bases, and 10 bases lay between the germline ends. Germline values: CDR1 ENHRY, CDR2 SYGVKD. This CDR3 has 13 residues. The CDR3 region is CAIRAGQTDTQYF. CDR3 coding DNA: TGTGCCATCAGGGCGGGACAGACAGATACGCAGTATTTT.

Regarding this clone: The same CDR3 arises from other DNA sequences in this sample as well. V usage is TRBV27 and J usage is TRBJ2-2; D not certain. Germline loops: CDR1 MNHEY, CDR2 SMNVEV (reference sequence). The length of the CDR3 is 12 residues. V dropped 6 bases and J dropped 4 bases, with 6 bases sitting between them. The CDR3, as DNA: TGTGCCAGCAGCCTGGGCACCGGGGAGCTGTTTTTT. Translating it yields CASSLGTGELFF.

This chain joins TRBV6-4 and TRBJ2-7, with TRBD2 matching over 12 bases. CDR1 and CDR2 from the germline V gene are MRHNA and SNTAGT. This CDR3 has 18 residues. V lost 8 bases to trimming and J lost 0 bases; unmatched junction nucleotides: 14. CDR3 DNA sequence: TGTGCCAGCCCTGTGAGGCTAGCGGGAGGGAAGCACTCCTACGAGCAGTACTTC. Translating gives CASPVRLAGGKHSYEQYF.